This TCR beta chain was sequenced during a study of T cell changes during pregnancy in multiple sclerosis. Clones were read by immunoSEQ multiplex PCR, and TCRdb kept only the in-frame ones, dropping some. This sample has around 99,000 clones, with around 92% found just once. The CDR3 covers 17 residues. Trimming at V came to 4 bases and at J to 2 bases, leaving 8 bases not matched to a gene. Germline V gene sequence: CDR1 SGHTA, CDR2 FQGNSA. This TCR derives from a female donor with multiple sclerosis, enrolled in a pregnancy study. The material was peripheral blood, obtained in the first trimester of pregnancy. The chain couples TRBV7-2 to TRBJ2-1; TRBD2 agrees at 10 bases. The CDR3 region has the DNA TGTGCCAGCAGCTCCGGCGCTACTAGCGGGGCCTACAATGAGCAGTTCTTC. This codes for CASSSGATSGAYNEQFF. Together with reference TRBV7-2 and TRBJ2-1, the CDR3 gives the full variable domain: GAGVSQSPSNKVTEKGKDVELRCDPISGHTALYWYRQSLGQGLEFLIYFQGNSAPDKSGLPSDRFSAERTGGSVSTLTIQRTQQEDSAVYLCASSSGATSGAYNEQFFGPGTRLTVL.